This T cell receptor beta chain appears in the sequencing data of a study of cytomegalovirus exposure and HLA in healthy donors (dated by TCRdb to about 2017). Concerning the study at large: The 666 repertoires of the first cohort and the 120 validation repertoires were produced on the same platform, according to a later analysis. The study aimed to test whether cataloging public T cell receptors could reveal signatures of past pathogen exposure. High-throughput TCR immunosequencing, statistical association of individual TCRs with disease status, and machine learning were combined to predict cytomegalovirus infection status. In addition to the first cohort of approximately 670 subjects, a separate validation cohort of approximately 130 different subjects was used. Broader findings and caveats from the paper: The authors suggested that the approach could potentially be generalized to other disease states and immunological phenotypes. Three of the identified cytomegalovirus-associated TCR beta chains were confirmed in vitro to be specific for cytomegalovirus antigens. In the study, about 150 TCR beta chains were listed as associated with cytomegalovirus. Subsequent analysis determined that TCRs grouped into clusters in the first cohort also showed a tendency toward co-occurrence across the roughly 120 validation repertoires, and approximately 94% of cluster scores exceeded 0. Most TCR sequences were seen in very few donors, while some public TCRs were found in many individuals. A later analysis lacked HLA typing for the validation cohort, so it scored co-occurrence in that cohort across all 120 or so repertoires. In both the original and validation cohorts, the classifier was reported to diagnose cytomegalovirus status with high specificity and sensitivity.

Relative to germline, V is 4 bases shorter and J is 3 bases shorter, with 18 bases between their ends. From a lookup of the germline V gene (reference sequence), CDR1 and CDR2 are GTSNPN and SVGIG. Counted from cysteine to phenylalanine, this CDR3 has 16 amino acids. Just CDR3 DNA is preserved here, 48 bases in frame from base 1. Separate from the roughly 650-subject first cohort, the validation cohort of 95 to 150 subjects was the group to which the donors belonged. Libraries were constructed by the immunoSEQ multiplex PCR assay. In the authors' own workflow: A statistical classification framework was developed to diagnose cytomegalovirus status using the catalog of TCR beta chain sequences. TCRdb obtained this table from immuneACCESS and retained in-frame rearrangements with V and J assigned. These tables miss some clones; where compared with another copy, unresolved V genes account for less than half of the shortfall, and the remainder is unexplained. From that table come the V and J calls and clone size; the DNA was used to work out D and trimming. This sample lists 220,000 or so clones; roughly 83% were detected once. The ten largest clones take up roughly 5.5% of the sample.

Turning to this clone: Its cognate antigen has yet to be identified. Base quality data are lacking; no much larger clone is found one base away.

The receptor chain draws on TRBV30 and TRBJ1-4, with the identity of the D gene unclear. Sequenced material: PBMCs. The receptor's source is a woman younger than 35 in good health and CMV-seronegative. The nucleotide sequence reads as follows: TGTGCCTGGACGCGACCCCGGACGGCTCCTAATGAAAAACTGTTTTTT. This sequence encodes CAWTRPRTAPNEKLFF.